Listed below are T cell receptor beta chains from one sample, sequenced in a study of long-term antiretroviral therapy in people with HIV. Libraries were prepared by immunoSEQ multiplex PCR; TCRdb keeps only in-frame clonotypes and omits some of them. Of 26,000 or so clones listed, about 83% are singletons. Sequencing used unsorted PBMCs, obtained 3 years after starting antiretroviral therapy. The receptors shown here come from a man aged 18 to 30 with HIV. Each CDR3 is given with its conserved first and last residue. D genes are given only for firm matches. Only some rows state a clone size, as once, few, many or a class for expanded clones.

.,.,TRBV5-1,TRBJ2-7,CASSLVQGHEQYF,TGCGCCAGCAGCTTGGTGCAGGGTCACGAGCAGTACTTC
.,TRBD1,TRBV29-1,TRBJ2-5,CSVEGGQEETQYF,TGCAGCGTTGAAGGGGGACAGGAAGAGACCCAGTACTTC
.,TRBD2,TRBV5-4,TRBJ2-5,CASSHGTSGGETQYF,TGTGCCAGCAGCCACGGGACTAGCGGGGGAGAGACCCAGTACTTC
.,.,TRBV2,TRBJ1-5,CASGDLHSNQPQHF,TGTGCCAGCGGGGACTTACATAGCAATCAGCCCCAGCATTTT
.,.,TRBV27,TRBJ2-6,CASSLSRAGANVLTF,TGTGCCAGCAGTTTAAGTAGGGCTGGGGCCAACGTCCTGACTTTC
.,.,TRBV10-2,TRBJ2-2,CASSSGGRDTGELFF,TGCGCCAGCAGTTCGGGGGGCAGGGACACCGGGGAGCTGTTTTTT
.,TRBD1,TRBV6-5,TRBJ1-1,CASSYSGQAEAFF,TGTGCCAGCAGTTATTCCGGACAGGCTGAAGCTTTCTTT
.,.,TRBV10-3,TRBJ2-3,CAISGGDTQYF,TGTGCCATCAGTGGAGGAGATACGCAGTATTTT
.,TRBD1,TRBV19,TRBJ1-5,CASSIGDRVEPQHF,TGTGCCAGTAGTATAGGGGACAGGGTTGAACCCCAGCATTTT
.,TRBD1,TRBV6-1,TRBJ1-3,CASSVRTGGVGGNTIYF,TGTGCCAGCAGTGTTCGGACAGGGGGGGTTGGTGGAAACACCATATATTTT
.,.,TRBV2,TRBJ2-2,CASSDIPAGELFF,TGTGCCAGCAGTGATATTCCGGCCGGGGAGCTGTTTTTT
once,.,TRBV6-6,TRBJ1-6,CASSYPERSLKPLHF,TGTGCCAGCAGTTACCCCGAACGATCTCTTAAACCCCTCCACTTT
.,.,TRBV18,TRBJ1-3,CASSTLDQTEGNTIYF,TGTGCCAGCTCCACCCTCGACCAAACCGAAGGAAACACCATATATTTT
.,.,TRBV2,TRBJ2-3,CASRAGTSADTQYF,TGTGCCAGCAGAGCAGGGACCTCCGCAGATACGCAGTATTTT
.,TRBD1,TRBV5-4,TRBJ2-3,CASSLVAGGSLAQYF,TGTGCCAGCAGCTTGGTGGCAGGGGGCTCGCTTGCGCAGTATTTT
.,TRBD2,TRBV5-1,TRBJ2-5,CASYLLDGTSQETQYF,TGCGCCAGCTATCTTCTCGACGGGACTAGCCAAGAGACCCAGTACTTC
few,.,TRBV15,TRBJ2-2,CATSVPGKGGTGELFF,TGTGCCACCAGCGTCCCTGGGAAAGGGGGAACCGGGGAGCTGTTTTTT
.,TRBD1,TRBV9,TRBJ2-5,CASSVGPSPTGAETQYF,TGTGCCAGCAGCGTAGGCCCGTCCCCAACAGGGGCAGAGACCCAGTACTTC
.,TRBD2,TRBV6-5,TRBJ2-5,CASCRDYRGETQYF,TGTGCCAGTTGCCGGGACTATAGAGGGGAGACCCAGTACTTC
once,.,TRBV19,TRBJ1-1,CASRRDGGGTEAFF,TGTGCCAGTAGACGTGACGGAGGGGGCACTGAAGCTTTCTTT